Shown below are 32 T cell receptor beta chains from a single sample sequenced in a study of T cell responses to AZD1222 COVID-19 vaccine. Some clones are missing from TCRdb's copy, which holds only in-frame ones; the method was immunoSEQ multiplex PCR. The repertoire has some 110,000 clones, over 90% of them found once; the top ten carry 4.5% to 5%. The input for sequencing was peripheral blood, taken on day 0 of AZD1222 vaccination. Receptors originate from an adult in good health.

V and J are TRBV7-8 and TRBJ2-1, with 10 bases that match TRBD2. CDR1 and CDR2 (germline): SGHVS, FQNEAQ. CDR3 length equals 15 residues. The V segment lost 8 bases and the J segment 3 bases; nucleotides outside the gene matches: 7. The CDR3 DNA sequence: TGTGCCAGCGGAGAAGCGGGAGGGTTCTACAATGAGCAGTTCTTC. Translation gives CASGEAGGFYNEQFF.

The V gene is TRBV24-1, the J gene TRBJ2-1; D uncertain. CDR3 length: 11 amino acids. V gave up 2 bases and J gave up 9 bases, with 4 bases separating them. Germline CDR1 reads KGHDR; CDR2 reads SFDVKD. The CDR3 region is CATSDWSEQFF. The CDR3 DNA follows: TGTGCCACCAGTGATTGGAGTGAGCAGTTCTTC.

This sequence joins TRBV7-9 and TRBJ1-2; 8 bases are shared with TRBD1. The V segment lost 2 bases and the J segment 8 bases; nucleotides outside the gene matches: 16. This CDR3 has 17 residues. Looked up from germline, CDR1 is SEHNR and CDR2 is FQNEAQ (reference sequence). The CDR3 reads CASSLKRGARGLSGYTF. The CDR3 nucleotides are TGTGCCAGCAGCTTAAAACGTGGGGCCAGGGGGCTTTCGGGCTACACCTTC.

CDR3 in amino acids: CASSESLWGGAGNQPQHF. The DNA of the CDR3 is TGTGCCAGCAGTGAATCCCTATGGGGAGGGGCCGGCAATCAGCCCCAGCATTTT. The chain combines TRBV6-1 with TRBJ1-5; D is perhaps TRBD1 (5 bases). CDR3 length: 18 amino acids. V lost 2 bases and J lost 2, with 19 bases in between. Per the germline V gene, CDR1 is MNHNS and CDR2 is SASEGT.

V and J are TRBV5-1 and TRBJ2-3, with 7 bases aligning to TRBD1. CDR1 is SGHRS, CDR2 YFSETQ, per germline. This CDR3 contains 16 residues. V trimming: 2 bases; J trimming: 3 bases; junction bases outside the gene matches: 9. Here the CDR3 DNA reads TGCGCCAGCAGCTTAAGGGGCAGGGGGTGGACAGATACGCAGTATTTT. As protein: CASSLRGRGWTDTQYF.

The rearrangement joins TRBV13 to TRBJ1-2; 12 nucleotides align to TRBD1. J was trimmed by 8 bases and V by 2 bases; bases with no gene match: 3. Per the germline V gene, CDR1 is PRHDT and CDR2 is FYEKMQ (reference sequence). The CDR3 extends over 14 amino acids. The CDR3 loop reads CASSLSGTGGGYTF. The CDR3 bases are TGTGCCAGCAGCTTATCCGGGACAGGGGGCGGCTACACCTTC.

V usage is TRBV6-1 and J usage is TRBJ1-1, with a tentative D call TRBD1 (5 bases). The V end lost 2 bases, the J end lost 3 bases, and 16 bases lay between the germline ends. Germline V CDR1 and CDR2: MNHNS, SASEGT. The CDR3 runs to 16 residues. CDR3 in DNA: TGTGCCAGCAGTGAATTTTCCGGGGGACTTTACACTGAAGCTTTCTTT. Residues: CASSEFSGGLYTEAFF.

The CDR3 loop is CASSPGADYGYTF. CDR3 in DNA: TGTGCCAGCTCACCAGGGGCAGACTATGGCTACACCTTC. The chain is built from TRBV18 and TRBJ1-2, with a possible D match to TRBD1 (5 bases). The CDR3 has 13 amino acids. CDR1 KGHSH and CDR2 LQKENI come from the germline V gene. The V and J ends lost 2 bases and 3 bases respectively, with 7 bases between them.

J is TRBJ2-7 and V is TRBV5-1, with D unresolved. Germline assignment: CDR1 SGHRS and CDR2 YFSETQ. The germline V and J ends were trimmed by 5 bases and 1 base, with 10 bases remaining between them. This CDR3 is 13 amino acids long. The CDR3 DNA follows: TGCGCCAGCAGGTCCACTATTTCCTACGAGCAGTACTTC. Protein sequence: CASRSTISYEQYF.

The chain recombines TRBV6-1 with TRBJ1-3, with unresolved D. Germline values: CDR1 MNHNS, CDR2 SASEGT. V shed 2 bases and J shed 6 bases, with 8 bases lying between them. The CDR3 is made up of 13 amino acids. CDR3 sequence (DNA): TGTGCCAGCAGTGAACCAGGAGCAAACACCATATATTTT. This sequence encodes CASSEPGANTIYF.

The gene calls are TRBV4-3 and TRBJ1-2; D perhaps matches TRBD1 (5 bases). CDR1 and CDR2 (germline): LGHNA, YSLEER. This CDR3 region has 15 residues. V was pared by 1 base and J by 8 bases, with 17 bases between. The CDR3 region has the DNA TGCGCCAGCAGCCAAGTGCAGGGAGGGGTAGGAGGCTACACCTTC. Translated: CASSQVQGGVGGYTF.

The chain employs TRBV12-3 or TRBV12-4 and TRBJ1-1; D is unclear. This CDR3 region has 13 residues. Between the trimmed V and J ends, which lost 6 bases and 4 bases, there was a span of 12 bases. Here the CDR3 DNA reads TGTGCCAGCAGAGGCCGTTGGGGCACTGAAGCTTTCTTT. Its translation is CASRGRWGTEAFF.

The chain uses TRBV10-3 and TRBJ2-7; tentative D call: TRBD2 (6 bases). V lost 3 bases and J lost 4, with 16 bases in between. This CDR3 comprises 15 residues. Germline V gene data show CDR1 as ENHRY and CDR2 as SYGVKD. CDR3 sequence reads: CAISDSAGSGYEQYF. The DNA for the CDR3 is TGTGCCATCAGTGATAGTGCCGGGAGTGGATACGAGCAGTACTTC.

This clone was detected only a few times. The chain uses TRBV7-2 and TRBJ2-7; 11 bases are a match to TRBD2. The germline V gene has CDR1 SGHTA and CDR2 FQGNSA. CDR3 length: 16 amino acids. J was trimmed by 0 bases and V by 6 bases; bases with no gene match: 7. CDR3: CASSSTSGGLSYEQYF. The CDR3 DNA reads TGTGCCAGCAGTTCCACTAGCGGGGGTCTCTCCTACGAGCAGTACTTC.

The V and J genes are TRBV5-1 and TRBJ2-3; 7 nucleotides agree with TRBD2. Trimming at V came to 0 bases and at J to 5 bases, leaving 6 bases not matched to a gene. CDR1 and CDR2 from the germline V gene are SGHRS and YFSETQ. The CDR3 spans 15 residues. CDR3 nucleotides: TGCGCCAGCAGCTTGGGGACTAGAATAGAAGATACGCAGTATTTT. It translates to CASSLGTRIEDTQYF.

This sequence joins TRBV5-1 and TRBJ2-7, with 9 bases aligning to TRBD2. This CDR3 is 14 amino acids long. V lost 2 bases and J lost 3; bases outside the gene matches: 3. Germline lookup yields CDR1 SGHRS and CDR2 YFSETQ. In nucleotides, the CDR3 is TGCGCCAGCAGCTTCGGAGCGGGAGGCTACGAGCAGTACTTC. Protein product: CASSFGAGGYEQYF.

The chain carries TRBV21-1 and TRBJ2-5; the table's TRBD2 call for D was not verified on the DNA. TRBV21-1 is flagged as a pseudogene. The CDR3 has 14 amino acids. CDR3 DNA sequence: TGTGCCAGCAGGAGAGCGGAGATCCAAGAGACCCAGTACTTC. Its protein is CASRRAEIQETQYF.

The chain is built from TRBV10-3 and TRBJ2-7; 8 nucleotides line up with TRBD1. This CDR3 comprises 13 residues. With V trimmed by 6 bases and J by 5 bases, 6 bases remained unmatched. Germline CDR1 reads ENHRY; CDR2 reads SYGVKD. The CDR3 region has the DNA TGTGCCATCAGGAAGACAGGGGTCGACGAGCAGTACTTC. Translation gives CAIRKTGVDEQYF.

This chain connects TRBV30 to TRBJ2-7; 13 bases line up with TRBD2. This CDR3 is built from 16 residues. CDR1 GTSNPN and CDR2 SVGIG come from the germline V gene (reference sequence). With V trimmed by 0 bases and J by 7 bases, 9 bases remained unmatched. In nucleotides, the CDR3 is TGTGCCTGGAGTGTATGGACTAGCGGGAGATTGGGAGAGCAGTACTTC. It specifies CAWSVWTSGRLGEQYF.

V usage is TRBV29-1 and J usage is TRBJ2-2; possible D gene TRBD2, 5 bases. Trimming pared 0 bases from V and 4 bases from J, leaving 12 bases between. The CDR3 covers 15 residues. The germline V gene encodes CDR1 SQVTM and CDR2 ANQGSEA. Here the CDR3 DNA reads TGCAGCGTTGAAGATCGGACTGACCGCACCGGGGAGCTGTTTTTT. The encoded protein is CSVEDRTDRTGELFF.

This clone showed up just a few times. Different DNA sequences within this sample yield the same CDR3. DNA of the CDR3: TGTGCCAGCAGCTTGTTAGCGGGACAAGAGACCCAGTACTTC. Translation gives CASSLLAGQETQYF. V gene TRBV7-2 combines with J gene TRBJ2-5; TRBD2 matches at 8 bases. Germline V lookup: CDR1 SGHTA, CDR2 FQGNSA. Trimming removed 3 bases from V and 2 bases from J; junction bases left unmatched: 2. This CDR3 is 14 amino acids long. Supplemented by reference TRBV7-2 and TRBJ2-5, the full variable domain reads GAGVSQSPSNKVTEKGKDVELRCDPISGHTALYWYRQSLGQGLEFLIYFQGNSAPDKSGLPSDRFSAERTGGSVSTLTIQRTQQEDSAVYLCASSLLAGQETQYFGPGTRLLVL.

The chain couples TRBV7-2 to TRBJ2-7, with TRBD2 as a possible D gene (5 bases). Per germline, CDR1 SGHTA and CDR2 FQGNSA. Trimming took off 5 bases at V and 3 bases at J, with 11 bases between the two ends. The CDR3 has 13 residues. CDR3 loop: CASSTSRGYEQYF. The DNA for the CDR3 is TGTGCCAGCAGCACCAGCCGGGGCTACGAGCAGTACTTC.

The chain is built from TRBV12-3 or TRBV12-4 and TRBJ2-7, with a weak D call TRBD1 (6 bases). Trimming shortened V by 8 bases and J by 3 bases, and 8 bases separated the two germline ends. There are 11 residues in the CDR3. CDR3 region: CASSQGYEQYF. For the CDR3, the DNA is TGTGCCAGCTCACAGGGCTACGAGCAGTACTTC.

The genes are TRBV4-1 and TRBJ2-5; 8 positions match TRBD1. The CDR3 extends over 16 amino acids. J gave up 5 bases and V 1 base, and 9 bases lay outside the gene matches. Germline-derived CDR1 and CDR2 are MGHRA and YSYEKL. In DNA, the CDR3 is TGCGCCAGCAGCCAAGGCGGGCAGGGGGCGAGGGAGACCCAGTACTTC. Protein product: CASSQGGQGARETQYF.

By frequency in the sample, this clone is medium-sized. The gene calls are TRBV7-2 and TRBJ1-2, with D hard to call. The V and J ends lost 1 base and 4 bases respectively, with 10 bases between them. There are 14 residues in the CDR3. Germline-derived CDR1 and CDR2 are SGHTA and FQGNSA. CDR3 residues: CASSLGVGIYGYTF. The CDR3 DNA reads TGTGCCAGCAGCTTAGGAGTCGGGATCTATGGCTACACCTTC.

The rearrangement uses TRBV5-1 and TRBJ2-7; 10 bases agree with TRBD1. The V gene's germline CDR1 is SGHRS and CDR2 YFSETQ. This CDR3 has 15 residues. Trimming removed 0 bases from V and 4 bases from J; junction bases left unmatched: 4. CDR3 in DNA: TGCGCCAGCAGCTTGGCCGGGGACAGGGGTTACGAGCAGTACTTC. The encoded protein is CASSLAGDRGYEQYF.

J is TRBJ2-7 and V is TRBV19; TRBD2 agrees at 8 bases. The length of the CDR3 is 14 residues. V lost 4 bases and J lost 0; bases outside the gene matches: 2. CDR1 LNHDA and CDR2 SQIVND come from the germline V gene (reference sequence). The CDR3 DNA sequence: TGTGCCAGTAGTAGAAGCGGGAGCTCCTACGAGCAGTACTTC. This encodes CASSRSGSSYEQYF.

This clone was seen just once. The chain is built from TRBV5-1 and TRBJ2-1; D tentatively fits TRBD1 or TRBD2 (6 bases each). This CDR3 has 15 amino acids. V was pared by 4 bases and J by 5 bases, with 16 bases between. Germline V gene data show CDR1 as SGHRS and CDR2 as YFSETQ. The CDR3 coding sequence is TGCGCCAGCAGCCTCTGGGCGGGGACAAACAATGAGCAGTTCTTC. Encoded protein: CASSLWAGTNNEQFF. Full variable domain (missing parts from reference TRBV5-1 and TRBJ2-1): KAGVTQTPRYLIKTRGQQVTLSCSPISGHRSVSWYQQTPGQGLQFLFEYFSETQRNKGNFPGRFSGRQFSNSRSEMNVSTLELGDSALYLCASSLWAGTNNEQFFGPGTRLTVL.

V gene TRBV5-4 combines with J gene TRBJ2-3; D is uncertain. CDR3 length equals 13 residues. In germline, CDR1 is SGHNT, CDR2 YYREEE (reference sequence). The V and J ends lost 4 bases and 3 bases respectively, with 9 bases between them. The CDR3 loop reads CASSPEPTDTQYF. CDR3 DNA sequence: TGTGCCAGCAGCCCGGAACCAACAGATACGCAGTATTTT.

The chain recombines TRBV28 with TRBJ1-6; D remains ambiguous. V lost 7 bases and J lost 9, with 16 bases in between. The CDR3 is 14 amino acids. The germline V gene encodes CDR1 MDHEN and CDR2 SYDVKM. The CDR3 bases are TGTGCCAGCAAAAAGGGAGGAATAGTTTCACCCCTCCACTTT. It yields the protein CASKKGGIVSPLHF.

The chain uses TRBV9 and TRBJ2-7; 9 positions agree with TRBD2. The CDR3 has 14 residues. V was clipped by 2 bases and J by 4 bases; unmatched bases: 4. Germline CDR1 and CDR2: SGDLS and YYNGEE. The CDR3: CASSVGLATYEQYF. The DNA of the CDR3 is TGTGCCAGCAGCGTTGGACTAGCGACGTACGAGCAGTACTTC.

J is TRBJ1-1 and V is TRBV5-4; 7 nucleotides align to TRBD1. CDR1 is SGHNT and CDR2 is YYREEE in the germline V gene (reference sequence). V gave up 4 bases and J gave up 7 bases; unmatched junction bases: 13. CDR3 length equals 15 residues. The CDR3 region is CASSPPRGGAGEAFF. The CDR3 region has the DNA TGTGCCAGCAGCCCACCCAGAGGGGGCGCAGGTGAAGCTTTCTTT.